This entry concerns a single T cell receptor beta chain. Its specificity is unknown. Trimming took 6 bases from V and 5 from J, leaving 13 bases between them. The CDR3 is made up of 13 amino acids. These data come from a study of post-analysis software for immune sequencing data. Findings of the study overall: Among 4 or 5 TRBV segments more frequent in patients than controls were TRBV5-6, TRBV5-1 and TRBV20-1. F measure grouped same-batch samples tightly together.

cDNA libraries of TCR beta carried unique molecular identifiers. TCRdb itself ran the PCR reads through MiXCR, one entry per CDR3 protein. This table has roughly 650,000 distinct CDR3 sequences, approximately 59% appearing once. The sequence derives from a girl aged 2 to 10 with multiple sclerosis. The chain carries TRBV12-3 or TRBV12-4 and TRBJ2-5, with D tentatively TRBD2 (6 bases). Sequenced input: blood. CDR3 bases: TGTGCCAGCAGGGGGACTTCTCGGGAGACCCAGTACTTC. The encoded protein is CASRGTSRETQYF.